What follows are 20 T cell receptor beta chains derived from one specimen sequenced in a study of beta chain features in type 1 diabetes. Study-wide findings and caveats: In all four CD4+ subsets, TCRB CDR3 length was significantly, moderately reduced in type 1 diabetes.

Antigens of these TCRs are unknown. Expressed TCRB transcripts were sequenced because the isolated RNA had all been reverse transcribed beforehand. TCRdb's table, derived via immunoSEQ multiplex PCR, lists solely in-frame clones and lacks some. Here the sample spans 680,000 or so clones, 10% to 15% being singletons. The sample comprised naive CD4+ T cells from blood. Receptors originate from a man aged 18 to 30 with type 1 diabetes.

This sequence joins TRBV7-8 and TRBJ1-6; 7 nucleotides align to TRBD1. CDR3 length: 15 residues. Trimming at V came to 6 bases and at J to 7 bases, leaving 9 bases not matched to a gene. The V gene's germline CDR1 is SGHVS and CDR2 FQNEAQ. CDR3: CASSSYTGENSPLHF. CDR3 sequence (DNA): TGTGCCAGCAGTTCTTATACAGGGGAGAATTCACCCCTCCACTTT.

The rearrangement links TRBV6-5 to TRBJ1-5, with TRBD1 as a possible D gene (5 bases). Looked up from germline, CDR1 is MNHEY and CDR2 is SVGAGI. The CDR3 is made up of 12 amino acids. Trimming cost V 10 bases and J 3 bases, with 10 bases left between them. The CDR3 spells CATQGDNQPQHF. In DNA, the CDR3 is TGTGCCACCCAGGGCGACAATCAGCCCCAGCATTTT.

CDR3 bases: TGTGCCAGCAGTTTTAGTCGGGGTTCAACCTACGAGCAGTACTTC. As protein: CASSFSRGSTYEQYF. The chain joins TRBV28 to TRBJ2-7; weak D call: TRBD2 (5 bases). Trimming removed 3 bases at V and 2 bases at J, with 14 bases between. CDR3 length: 15 residues. CDR1 and CDR2 from the germline V gene are MDHEN and SYDVKM.

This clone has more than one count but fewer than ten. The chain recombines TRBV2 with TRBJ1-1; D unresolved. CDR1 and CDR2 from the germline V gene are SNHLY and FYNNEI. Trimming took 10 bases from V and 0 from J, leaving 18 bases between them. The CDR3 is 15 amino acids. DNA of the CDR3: TGTGCCATCCGGCCGGGCAGCATCATGAACACTGAAGCTTTCTTT. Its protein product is CAIRPGSIMNTEAFF. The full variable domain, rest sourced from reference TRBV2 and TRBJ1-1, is EPEVTQTPSHQVTQMGQEVILRCVPISNHLYFYWYRQILGQKVEFLVSFYNNEISEKSEIFDDQFSVERPDGSNFTLKIRSTKLEDSAMYFCAIRPGSIMNTEAFFGQGTRLTVV.

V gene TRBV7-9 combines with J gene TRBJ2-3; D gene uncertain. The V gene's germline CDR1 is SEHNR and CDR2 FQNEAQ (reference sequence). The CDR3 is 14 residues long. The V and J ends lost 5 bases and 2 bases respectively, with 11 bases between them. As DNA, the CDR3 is TGTGCCAGCAGCCTCTTCCCGAACACAGATACGCAGTATTTT. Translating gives CASSLFPNTDTQYF.

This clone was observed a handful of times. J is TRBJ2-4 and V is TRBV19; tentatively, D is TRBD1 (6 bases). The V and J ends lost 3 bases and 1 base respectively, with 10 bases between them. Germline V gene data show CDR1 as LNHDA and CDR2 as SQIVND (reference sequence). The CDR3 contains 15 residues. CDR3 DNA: TGTGCCAGTAGTATTCAGGGGACGGCCAAAAACATTCAGTACTTC. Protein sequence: CASSIQGTAKNIQYF.

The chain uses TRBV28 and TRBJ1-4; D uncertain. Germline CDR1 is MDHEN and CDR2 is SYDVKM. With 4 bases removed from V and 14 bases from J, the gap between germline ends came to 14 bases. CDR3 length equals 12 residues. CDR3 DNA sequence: TGTGCCAGCAGTTCCCGCCCCGGGGTCCTGTTTTTT. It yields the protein CASSSRPGVLFF.

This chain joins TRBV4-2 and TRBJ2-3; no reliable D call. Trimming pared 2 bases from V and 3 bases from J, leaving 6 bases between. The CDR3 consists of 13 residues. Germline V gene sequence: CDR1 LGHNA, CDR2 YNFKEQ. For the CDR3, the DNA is TGTGCCAGCAGCCAACCCATGACAGATACGCAGTATTTT. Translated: CASSQPMTDTQYF.

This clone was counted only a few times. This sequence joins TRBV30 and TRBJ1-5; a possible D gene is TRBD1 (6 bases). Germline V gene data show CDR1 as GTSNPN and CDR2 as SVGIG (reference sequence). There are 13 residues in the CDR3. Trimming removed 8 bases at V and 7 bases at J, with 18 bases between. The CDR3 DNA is TGTGCCCTGGCTTTTGGGGGCGACCAGCCCCAGCATTTT. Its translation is CALAFGGDQPQHF.

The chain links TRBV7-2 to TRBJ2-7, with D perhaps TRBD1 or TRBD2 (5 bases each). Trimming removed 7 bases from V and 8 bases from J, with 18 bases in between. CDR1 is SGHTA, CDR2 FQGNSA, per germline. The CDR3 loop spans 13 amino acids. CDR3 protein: CASTPWDGSQQYF. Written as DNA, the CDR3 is TGTGCCAGCACCCCGTGGGACGGCTCGCAGCAGTACTTC.

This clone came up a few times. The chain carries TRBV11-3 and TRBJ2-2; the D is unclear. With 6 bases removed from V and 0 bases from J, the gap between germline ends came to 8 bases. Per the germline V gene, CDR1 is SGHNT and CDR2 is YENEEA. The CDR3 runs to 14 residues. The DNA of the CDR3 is TGTGCCAGCAGGGTCAGACCGAACACCGGGGAGCTGTTTTTT. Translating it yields CASRVRPNTGELFF.

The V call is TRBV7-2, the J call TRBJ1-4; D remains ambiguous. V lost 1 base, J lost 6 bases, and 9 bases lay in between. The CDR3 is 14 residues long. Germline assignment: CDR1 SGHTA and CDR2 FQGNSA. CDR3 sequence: CASSLVLGYEKLFF. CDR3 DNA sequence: TGTGCCAGCAGCTTAGTATTGGGATATGAAAAACTGTTTTTT. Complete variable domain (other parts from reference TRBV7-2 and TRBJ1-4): GAGVSQSPSNKVTEKGKDVELRCDPISGHTALYWYRQSLGQGLEFLIYFQGNSAPDKSGLPSDRFSAERTGGSVSTLTIQRTQQEDSAVYLCASSLVLGYEKLFFGSGTQLSVL.

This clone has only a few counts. As DNA, the CDR3 is TGTGCCAGCAGTGAAACCCACGGAGGAGTAGCCAAAAACATTCAGTACTTC. Its translation: CASSETHGGVAKNIQYF. The chain uses TRBV6-1 and TRBJ2-4; D possibly corresponds to TRBD2 (5 bases). CDR3 length: 17 residues. CDR1 and CDR2 (germline): MNHNS, SASEGT. V gave up 2 bases and J gave up 0 bases, with 14 bases separating them.

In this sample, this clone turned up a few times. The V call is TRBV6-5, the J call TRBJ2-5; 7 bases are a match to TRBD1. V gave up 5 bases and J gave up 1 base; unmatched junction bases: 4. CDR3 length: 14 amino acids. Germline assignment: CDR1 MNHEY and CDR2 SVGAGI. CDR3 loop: CASSPRTGQETQYF. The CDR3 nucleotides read TGTGCCAGCAGTCCGAGGACAGGCCAAGAGACCCAGTACTTC.

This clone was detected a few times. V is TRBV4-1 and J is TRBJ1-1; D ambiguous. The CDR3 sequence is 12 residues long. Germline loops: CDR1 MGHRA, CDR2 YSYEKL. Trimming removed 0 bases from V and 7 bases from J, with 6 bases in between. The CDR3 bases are TGCGCCAGCAGCCAAGATTTAAGTGAAGCTTTCTTT. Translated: CASSQDLSEAFF.

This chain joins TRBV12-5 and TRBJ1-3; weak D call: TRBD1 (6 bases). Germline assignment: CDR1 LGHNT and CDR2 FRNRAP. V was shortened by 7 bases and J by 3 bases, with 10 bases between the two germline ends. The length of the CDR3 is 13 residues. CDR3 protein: CASALGGGNTIYF. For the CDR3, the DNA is TGTGCTAGTGCCTTAGGGGGTGGAAACACCATATATTTT.

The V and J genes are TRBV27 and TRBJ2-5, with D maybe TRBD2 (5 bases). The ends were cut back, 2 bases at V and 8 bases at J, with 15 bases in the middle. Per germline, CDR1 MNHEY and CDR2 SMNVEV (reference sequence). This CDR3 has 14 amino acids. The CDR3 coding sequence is TGTGCCAGCAGTTTAGTCTCCCCTAGCAGTACCCAGTACTTC. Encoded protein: CASSLVSPSSTQYF.

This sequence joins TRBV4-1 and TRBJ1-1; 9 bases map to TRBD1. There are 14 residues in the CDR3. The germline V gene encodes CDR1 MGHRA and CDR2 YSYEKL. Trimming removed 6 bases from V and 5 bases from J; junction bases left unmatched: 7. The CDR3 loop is CASRQQGAGTEAFF. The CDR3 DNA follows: TGCGCCAGCAGGCAACAGGGGGCTGGGACTGAAGCTTTCTTT.

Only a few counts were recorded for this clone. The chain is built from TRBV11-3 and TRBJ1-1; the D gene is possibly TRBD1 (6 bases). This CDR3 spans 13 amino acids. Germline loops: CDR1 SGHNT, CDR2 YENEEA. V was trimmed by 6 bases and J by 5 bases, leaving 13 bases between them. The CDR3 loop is CASSYNRVTEAFF. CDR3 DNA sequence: TGTGCCAGCAGTTACAACAGGGTTACTGAAGCTTTCTTT. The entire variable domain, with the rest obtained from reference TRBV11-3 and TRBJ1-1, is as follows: EAGVVQSPRYKIIEKKQPVAFWCNPISGHNTLYWYLQNLGQGPELLIRYENEEAVDDSQLPKDRFSAERLKGVDSTLKIQPAELGDSAVYLCASSYNRVTEAFFGQGTRLTVV.

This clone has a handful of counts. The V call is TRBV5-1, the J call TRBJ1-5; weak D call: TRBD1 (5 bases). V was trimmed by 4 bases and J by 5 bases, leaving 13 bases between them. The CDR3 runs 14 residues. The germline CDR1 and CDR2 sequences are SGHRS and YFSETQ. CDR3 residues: CASSPGRMYQPQHF. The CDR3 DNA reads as TGCGCCAGCAGCCCGGGACGGATGTATCAGCCCCAGCATTTT.